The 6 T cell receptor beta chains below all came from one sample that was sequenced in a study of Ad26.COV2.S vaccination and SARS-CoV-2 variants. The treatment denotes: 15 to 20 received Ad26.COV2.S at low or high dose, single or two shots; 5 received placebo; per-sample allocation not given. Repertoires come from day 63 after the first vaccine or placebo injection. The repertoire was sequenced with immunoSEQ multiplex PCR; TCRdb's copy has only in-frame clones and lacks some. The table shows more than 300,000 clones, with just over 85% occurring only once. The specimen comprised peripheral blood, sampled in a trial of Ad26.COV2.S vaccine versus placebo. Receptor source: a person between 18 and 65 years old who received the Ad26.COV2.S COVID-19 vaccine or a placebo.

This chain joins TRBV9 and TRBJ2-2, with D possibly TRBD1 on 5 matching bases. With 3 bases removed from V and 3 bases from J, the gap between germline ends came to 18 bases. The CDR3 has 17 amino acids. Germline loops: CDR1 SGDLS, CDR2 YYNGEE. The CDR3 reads CASSASKTQGYTGELFF. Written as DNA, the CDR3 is TGTGCCAGCAGCGCAAGTAAGACGCAGGGTTACACCGGGGAGCTGTTTTTT.

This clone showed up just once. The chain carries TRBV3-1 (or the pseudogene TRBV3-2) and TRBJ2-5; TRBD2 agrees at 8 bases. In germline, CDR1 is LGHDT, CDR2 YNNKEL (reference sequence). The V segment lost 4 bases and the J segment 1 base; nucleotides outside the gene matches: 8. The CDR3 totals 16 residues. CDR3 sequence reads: CASSRRTGGVQETQYF. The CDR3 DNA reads TGTGCCAGCAGCCGCCGGACGGGGGGGGTCCAAGAGACCCAGTACTTC.

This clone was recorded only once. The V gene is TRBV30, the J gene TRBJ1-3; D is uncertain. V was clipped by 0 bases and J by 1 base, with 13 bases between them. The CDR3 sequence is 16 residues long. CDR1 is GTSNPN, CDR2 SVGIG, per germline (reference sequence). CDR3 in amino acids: CAWSVEGPRSGNTIYF. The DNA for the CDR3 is TGTGCCTGGAGTGTGGAGGGCCCCCGATCTGGAAACACCATATATTTT. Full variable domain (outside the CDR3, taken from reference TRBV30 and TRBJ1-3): SQTIHQWPATLVQPVGSPLSLECTVEGTSNPNLYWYRQAAGRGLQLLFYSVGIGQISSEVPQNLSASRPQDRQFILSSKKLLLSDSGFYLCAWSVEGPRSGNTIYFGEGSWLTVV.

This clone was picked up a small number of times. CDR3 amino acids: CASSLRGMNTEAFF. The CDR3 nucleotides are TGTGCCAGCAGCTTACGGGGCATGAACACTGAAGCTTTCTTT. The chain carries TRBV7-9 and TRBJ1-1, with TRBD1 as a possible D gene (5 bases). CDR1 is SEHNR and CDR2 is FQNEAQ in the germline V gene (reference sequence). CDR3 length equals 14 residues. The V and J ends lost 2 bases and 0 bases respectively, with 7 bases between them.

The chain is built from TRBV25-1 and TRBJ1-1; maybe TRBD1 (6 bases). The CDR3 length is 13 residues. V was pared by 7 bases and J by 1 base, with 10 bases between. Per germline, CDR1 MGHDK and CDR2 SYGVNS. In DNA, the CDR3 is TGTGCCAGCAAGGCGGGGGCGAACACTGAAGCTTTCTTT. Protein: CASKAGANTEAFF.

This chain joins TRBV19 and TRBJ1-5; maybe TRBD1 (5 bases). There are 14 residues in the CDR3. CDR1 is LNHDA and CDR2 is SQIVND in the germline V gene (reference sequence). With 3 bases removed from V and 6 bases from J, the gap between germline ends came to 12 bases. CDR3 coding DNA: TGTGCCAGTAGTATCCGAGGGGCCGTTCAGCCCCAGCATTTT. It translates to CASSIRGAVQPQHF.